This TCR beta chain was sequenced during a study of beta chain features in type 1 diabetes. General study results and limits: Equally in patients and controls, shorter templates might have been favored by PCR.

Researchers reported sorting CD4+ naive, central memory, regulatory and stem cell-like memory cells via CD45RO/CCR7/CD25/CD127/CD95/CD27. Purities over 98% were achieved in all sorted populations. Investigators reverse transcribed all isolated RNA, so they sequenced expressed TCRB transcripts. Assay: immunoSEQ multiplex PCR; the TCRdb copy retains only in-frame clones and omits some. The sample contains fewer than 650,000 clones, less than 20% of which appear only once. This clone turned up a few times. Its target is not known. A junction boundary mismatches the germline segment, possibly from a read error. CDR3 length equals 15 residues. The germline CDR1 and CDR2 sequences are SQVTM and ANQGSEA.

The chain is built from TRBV29-1 and TRBJ2-3; TRBD1 matches 10 bases. The sequence was collected from a man between 18 and 35 years old in good health. The sample comprised naive CD4+ T cells from blood. The CDR3 DNA is TGCAGCGTGGAAGGACAGGGGGGGAACACAGATACGCAGTATTTT. Its translation: CSVEGQGGNTDTQYF.